This T cell receptor (beta chain) was found in a study of T-cell memory formation after mild COVID-19. Overall study results and limits: The study found contracting CD4+ clones mainly in CM and EM and contracting CD8+ clones in EMRA.

This clonotype was seen a few times. Its antigen is still unknown. Trimming stripped 7 bases from V and 2 bases from J, with 15 bases between. CDR3 length: 14 amino acids. With constant-segment primers, 5'RACE yielded cDNA libraries of TCR alpha and TCR beta that carried sample barcodes and UMIs. TCRdb fed the 5' RACE reads into MiXCR, producing one record per CDR3 protein. Of hundreds of thousands of distinct CDR3 sequences listed, around a quarter were seen once; the top ten hold approximately 12%. The sample taken for sequencing was PBMCs or a T cell subset sorted from them (not recorded which). V usage is TRBV12-3 or TRBV12-4 and J usage is TRBJ2-7; D possibly matches TRBD1 or TRBD2 (6 bases each). The clonotype originates from an adult woman who had mild COVID-19 (a few samples of this study predate the infection). Cell type and time point are not known. CDR3 sequence reads: CASTPGGRTYEQYF. CDR3 DNA: TGTGCCAGCACCCCCGGGGGCCGGACCTACGAGCAGTACTTC.